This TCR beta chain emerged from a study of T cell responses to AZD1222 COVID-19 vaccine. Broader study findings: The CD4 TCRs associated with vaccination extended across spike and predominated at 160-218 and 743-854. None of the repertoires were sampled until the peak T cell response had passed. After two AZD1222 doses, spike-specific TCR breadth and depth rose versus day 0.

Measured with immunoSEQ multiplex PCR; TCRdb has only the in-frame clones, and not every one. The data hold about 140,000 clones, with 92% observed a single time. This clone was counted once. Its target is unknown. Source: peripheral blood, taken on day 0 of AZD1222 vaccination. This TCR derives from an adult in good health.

In nucleotides, the CDR3 is TGCGCCAGCAGCCAGGGACAGGGGGCTTCAGAGACCCAGTACTTC. This sequence encodes CASSQGQGASETQYF. This chain uses TRBV5-1 with TRBJ2-5; 12 bases are shared with TRBD1. CDR1 is SGHRS and CDR2 is YFSETQ in the germline V gene. CDR3 size: 15 residues. V trimming: 4 bases; J trimming: 4 bases; junction bases outside the gene matches: 5.